Presented here are 17 T cell receptor beta chains from one specimen sequenced in a study of vaccination and CD4 T cells after COVID-19. Sequencing of the DNA from cultured CD4+ T cells was carried out with the Oncomine TCR Beta short-read assay. TCRdb reanalysed the PCR reads using MiXCR and keeps one entry per CDR3 protein. The data show roughly 18,000 distinct CDR3 sequences, 53% seen once. As to treatment: roughly nine-day PBMC culture with coronavirus spike peptide pools or control peptides (ViraFEST assay). These receptors have no known antigen. Here the sequenced sample was CD4+ T cells from blood, cultured in vitro, taken before SARS-CoV-2 vaccination. The receptors derive from a human donor who had recovered from COVID-19.

The V and J genes are TRBV28 and TRBJ2-7; no firm D call. Trimming removed 2 bases at V and 2 bases at J, with 13 bases between. CDR3 length: 15 residues. The germline CDR1 and CDR2 sequences are MDHEN and SYDVKM. The CDR3 loop is CASSLGGGRTYEQYF. The CDR3 nucleotides are TGTGCCAGCAGTTTAGGTGGCGGTCGCACCTACGAGCAGTACTTC.

The chain carries TRBV28 and TRBJ2-7; D may be TRBD2 (5 bases). Per germline, CDR1 MDHEN and CDR2 SYDVKM. The CDR3 loop spans 14 amino acids. Deletions cut 6 bases from V and 1 base from J, with 13 bases between. CDR3 residues: CASSLPSGSYEQYF. CDR3 nucleotides: TGTGCCAGCAGCCTCCCGAGCGGTTCCTACGAGCAGTACTTC.

The V and J genes are TRBV27 and TRBJ1-2; D possibly corresponds to TRBD1 (5 bases). V was cut by 3 bases and J by 7 bases, with 12 bases left in between. Germline CDR1 reads MNHEY; CDR2 reads SMNVEV (reference sequence). The CDR3 spans 13 residues. CDR3 loop: CASSFPGGGGYTF. The CDR3 coding sequence is TGTGCCAGCAGTTTCCCGGGGGGTGGTGGCTACACCTTC.

The rearrangement joins TRBV4-3 to TRBJ2-3, with 8 nucleotides matching TRBD1. J was trimmed by 5 bases and V by 0 bases; bases with no gene match: 10. Germline CDR1 LGHNA, CDR2 YSLEER. The CDR3 totals 17 residues. The CDR3 sequence is CASSQDVQGARLDTQYF. DNA for the CDR3: TGCGCCAGCAGCCAAGATGTGCAGGGGGCGAGGTTAGATACGCAGTATTTT.

The chain couples TRBV2 to TRBJ1-1; 8 bases match TRBD1. This CDR3 comprises 14 residues. Germline CDR1 is SNHLY and CDR2 is FYNNEI. The V segment lost 6 bases and the J segment 5 bases; nucleotides outside the gene matches: 8. The CDR3 DNA sequence: TGTGCCAGCAGGGGGCTCAGGGGGCGTACTGAAGCTTTCTTT. It yields the protein CASRGLRGRTEAFF.

This clonotype came up a few times. The chain is built from TRBV6-5 and TRBJ1-5; unclear D gene. The CDR3 runs 15 residues. CDR1 is MNHEY, CDR2 SVGAGI, per germline. Trimming removed 3 bases at V and 1 base at J, with 10 bases between. CDR3 amino acids: CASSYMAGSNQPQHF. The CDR3 DNA is TGTGCCAGCAGTTATATGGCGGGCAGCAATCAGCCCCAGCATTTT.

This clonotype was counted a few times. V is TRBV20-1 and J is TRBJ2-3; D is unclear. The CDR3 loop spans 11 amino acids. Trimming took off 4 bases at V and 5 bases at J, with 7 bases between the two ends. Germline CDR1 and CDR2: DFQATT and SNEGSKA (reference sequence). CDR3 in DNA: TGCAGTGCTAATCGCAAAGATACGCAGTATTTT. This translates into CSANRKDTQYF.

The V and J genes are TRBV20-1 and TRBJ2-7; unclear D gene. V shed 5 bases and J shed 2 bases, with 4 bases lying between them. The CDR3 spans 10 residues. Germline V gene lookup returns CDR1 DFQATT and CDR2 SNEGSKA (reference sequence). CDR3 bases: TGCAGTGCTTTCACCTACGAGCAGTACTTC. It specifies CSAFTYEQYF.

This chain joins TRBV20-1 and TRBJ2-3; 10 positions match TRBD2. The ends lost 3 bases at V and 4 bases at J; junction bases unmatched: 7. The CDR3 is 15 amino acids. Germline V gene sequence: CDR1 DFQATT, CDR2 SNEGSKA (reference sequence). The CDR3 region has the DNA TGCAGTGCTAGGGCCGGGACTAGCGTTGCAGATACGCAGTATTTT. The encoded protein is CSARAGTSVADTQYF.

This rearrangement joins TRBV19 to TRBJ1-2, with 8 bases matching TRBD1. Germline lookup yields CDR1 LNHDA and CDR2 SQIVND (reference sequence). V shed 5 bases, J shed 3 bases, and the junction held 11 bases outside the gene matches. The CDR3 loop spans 16 amino acids. The CDR3 coding sequence is TGTGCCAGTAGTTCCCGGACAGGGCCACCTGACTATGGCTACACCTTC. Translating gives CASSSRTGPPDYGYTF.

This chain links TRBV29-1 with TRBJ2-1; a weak D match, TRBD2 (6 bases). CDR1 and CDR2 from the germline V gene are SQVTM and ANQGSEA. The CDR3 length is 15 residues. V lost 6 bases to trimming and J lost 10 bases, with 25 bases between them. DNA of the CDR3: TGCAGCGTGGGATACGCTAGCGACTTCCGAGGGGAGCAGTTCTTC. This encodes CSVGYASDFRGEQFF.

The chain couples TRBV20-1 to TRBJ1-2; the match to TRBD1 covers 7 bases. Trimming took 3 bases from V and 6 from J; bases not matched to a gene: 7. CDR3 length equals 13 residues. Germline V gene lookup returns CDR1 DFQATT and CDR2 SNEGSKA (reference sequence). CDR3 bases: TGCAGTGCTAGTATAGGACAGGCAAATGGCTACACCTTC. Encoded protein: CSASIGQANGYTF.

This chain links TRBV20-1 with TRBJ1-2, with 11 bases lining up with TRBD1. This CDR3 contains 15 residues. CDR1 DFQATT and CDR2 SNEGSKA come from the germline V gene (reference sequence). V lost 5 bases and J lost 4; bases outside the gene matches: 9. CDR3 in amino acids: CSAGTRDRGIYGYTF. DNA of the CDR3: TGCAGTGCTGGAACCCGGGACAGGGGGATCTATGGCTACACCTTC.

CDR3 region: CASSLRGNYYEQYF. CDR3 DNA sequence: TGTGCCAGCAGCTTGCGAGGAAACTACTACGAGCAGTACTTC. The J gene is TRBJ2-7, the V gene TRBV11-2; D is uncertain. Germline CDR1 reads SGHAT; CDR2 reads FQNNGV. This CDR3 has 14 residues. With 3 bases removed from V and 3 bases from J, the gap between germline ends came to 12 bases.

The rearrangement uses TRBV28 and TRBJ1-6, with 11 bases identical to TRBD1. This CDR3 is built from 19 residues. After removal of 5 bases from V and 5 bases from J, the junction contained 14 bases not matched to a gene. CDR1 is MDHEN, CDR2 SYDVKM, per germline. CDR3 DNA sequence: TGTGCCAGCAGTCCGGACAGGGGGCGACCCAGCGGCAATAATTCACCCCTCCACTTT. This gives the protein CASSPDRGRPSGNNSPLHF.

This CDR3 is CASSLVSAGLTDTQYF. The CDR3 DNA follows: TGTGCCAGCAGCTTAGTATCGGCGGGGCTCACAGATACGCAGTATTTT. The rearrangement uses TRBV7-2 and TRBJ2-3; D might be TRBD2 (6 bases). The CDR3 runs to 16 residues. Germline V CDR1 and CDR2: SGHTA, FQGNSA. V dropped 1 base and J dropped 2 bases, with 13 bases sitting between them.

The J gene is TRBJ1-1, the V gene TRBV10-3; D is unresolved. The length of the CDR3 is 16 residues. Germline CDR1 is ENHRY and CDR2 is SYGVKD. V lost 0 bases to trimming and J lost 1 base, with 12 bases between them. The CDR3 region is CAISESGSGENTEAFF. The CDR3 nucleotides are TGTGCCATCAGTGAGTCCGGTAGTGGCGAGAACACTGAAGCTTTCTTT.